These 6 T cell receptor beta chains originate from one sample sequenced in a study of read filtering for tumor transcriptome and immune sequencing. This library used around 400 ng RNA and molecular barcoded adaptors spanning alpha/delta and beta/gamma chains. TCRdb re-called the reads through MiXCR, storing one row per CDR3 protein. The data contain 60,000 to 80,000 distinct CDR3 sequences, around 13% of them singletons. The sample comprised a population of CD138-negative cells sorted from bone marrow. The receptors here all came from a donor older than 35 with multiple myeloma.

This clonotype was seen many times. The chain links TRBV6-4 to TRBJ2-1; 12 bases are a match to TRBD2. This CDR3 comprises 14 residues. V gave up 4 bases and J gave up 8 bases; unmatched junction bases: 3. The germline V gene has CDR1 MRHNA and CDR2 SNTAGT. The CDR3 DNA sequence: TGTGCCAGCAGTGGGCTAGCGGGAGGGTATGAGCAGTTCTTC. This sequence encodes CASSGLAGGYEQFF.

In its sample, this clonotype was seen many times. The chain is built from TRBV29-1 and TRBJ2-1; 7 bases align to TRBD2. The CDR3 has 14 amino acids. The germline CDR1 and CDR2 sequences are SQVTM and ANQGSEA. Trimming removed 4 bases from V and 7 bases from J; junction bases left unmatched: 10. CDR3 DNA sequence: TGCAGCGTTGTCCCCCCGACTAGCCCGAATGAGCAGTTCTTC. Amino acids: CSVVPPTSPNEQFF.

Worth noting for this clonotype: This sequence may be a read error, since a much larger clone differs from it by one base. This rearrangement joins TRBV6-2 or TRBV6-3 to TRBJ2-1; D not resolved. The CDR3 length is 13 residues. The V gene's germline CDR1 is MNHEY and CDR2 SVGEGT. V was trimmed by 10 bases and J by 7 bases, leaving 17 bases between them. The CDR3 sequence: CATWGLVGNEQFF. CDR3 DNA sequence: TGTGCCACCTGGGGTCTGGTAGGGAATGAGCAGTTCTTC.

This clonotype was recorded at least ten times. The genes are TRBV30 and TRBJ2-2; no firm D call. The CDR3 spans 13 residues. CDR1 and CDR2 from the germline V gene are GTSNPN and SVGIG (reference sequence). The V end lost 4 bases, the J end lost 5 bases, and 11 bases lay between the germline ends. The CDR3 DNA sequence: TGTGCCTGGACCGGAGTTGGGACCGGGGAGCTGTTTTTT. It specifies CAWTGVGTGELFF.

In its sample, this clonotype was seen many times. This chain connects TRBV20-1 to TRBJ1-5; 7 bases match TRBD1. The CDR3 is made up of 16 amino acids. Trimming at V came to 3 bases and at J to 0 bases, leaving 8 bases not matched to a gene. The germline V gene encodes CDR1 DFQATT and CDR2 SNEGSKA (reference sequence). The CDR3 sequence is CSARGDSSYSNQPQHF. The DNA for the CDR3 is TGCAGTGCTAGGGGGGACAGCTCCTATAGCAATCAGCCCCAGCATTTT.

The V gene is TRBV5-1, the J gene TRBJ2-1; D assignment may be TRBD1 or TRBD2 (5 bases each). Germline lookup yields CDR1 SGHRS and CDR2 YFSETQ. CDR3 length: 16 residues. V shed 1 base and J shed 4 bases, with 15 bases lying between them. The CDR3 DNA sequence: TGCGCCAGCAGCTTGTCGAGGGGTTGGCGATACAATGAGCAGTTCTTC. Amino acid sequence: CASSLSRGWRYNEQFF.